These 17 T cell receptor beta chains originate from one sample sequenced in a study of blood T cell repertoires in COVID-19. Libraries were prepared by immunoSEQ multiplex PCR; TCRdb keeps only in-frame clonotypes and omits some of them. Of over 250,000 clones listed, about 89% were seen once; the top ten hold around 9.5%. Sequences were obtained from peripheral blood. The receptor source for this set is a man between 35 and 55 years old who had recovered from COVID-19.

The chain uses TRBV7-9 and TRBJ2-7, with 9 nucleotides matching TRBD1. The CDR3 contains 16 residues. Germline-derived CDR1 and CDR2 are SEHNR and FQNEAQ (reference sequence). J gave up 3 bases and V 5 bases, and 11 bases lay outside the gene matches. Written as DNA, the CDR3 is TGTGCCAGCAGCCGAGGCCTCGGGACAGGGAACTACGAGCAGTACTTC. Residues: CASSRGLGTGNYEQYF.

The rearrangement links TRBV5-1 to TRBJ1-2; TRBD1 aligns across 8 bases. Germline V gives CDR1 SGHRS, CDR2 YFSETQ. J gave up 6 bases and V 0 bases, and 4 bases lay outside the gene matches. The CDR3 extends over 14 amino acids. CDR3 nucleotides: TGCGCCAGCAGCTTGGGTGGCAGGGGGCATGGCTACACCTTC. Its protein product is CASSLGGRGHGYTF.

This rearrangement joins TRBV6-5 to TRBJ2-3, with TRBD2 matching over 7 bases. CDR3 length: 13 residues. The V segment lost 6 bases and the J segment 4 bases; nucleotides outside the gene matches: 4. Looked up from germline, CDR1 is MNHEY and CDR2 is SVGAGI. The CDR3 is CASRVGGADTQYF. CDR3 in DNA: TGTGCCAGCAGGGTTGGGGGGGCAGATACGCAGTATTTT.

The chain is built from TRBV6-5 and TRBJ1-2; D gene unclear. Per the germline V gene, CDR1 is MNHEY and CDR2 is SVGAGI. The CDR3 totals 14 residues. V lost 0 bases and J lost 8, with 13 bases in between. The CDR3 DNA reads TGTGCCAGCAGTTACTCGATGAATCAGCGGGGCTACACCTTC. This sequence encodes CASSYSMNQRGYTF.

This clone appeared once. The rearrangement joins TRBV5-8 to TRBJ2-2; 8 nucleotides align to TRBD2. This CDR3 region has 15 residues. J lost 7 bases, V lost 4 bases, and 9 bases had no gene match. Germline loops: CDR1 SGHTS, CDR2 YDEGEE. The CDR3 spells CASSRGGLPFGELFF. The CDR3 bases are TGTGCCAGCAGCCGGGGGGGCCTCCCCTTCGGGGAGCTGTTTTTT.

The chain carries TRBV11-2 and TRBJ2-5; TRBD2 might be the D (6 bases). V lost 1 base and J 0 bases, leaving 9 bases between the germline ends. Looked up from germline, CDR1 is SGHAT and CDR2 is FQNNGV. This CDR3 has 15 amino acids. For the CDR3, the DNA is TGTGCCAGCAGCTTAGGGGCGGGGTACCAAGAGACCCAGTACTTC. This sequence encodes CASSLGAGYQETQYF.

The chain uses TRBV7-9 and TRBJ2-3, with 7 positions matching TRBD2. Germline trimming cut 2 bases from V and 0 bases from J; bases unmatched to any gene: 8. There are 17 residues in the CDR3. CDR1 and CDR2 from the germline V gene are SEHNR and FQNEAQ (reference sequence). This chain's CDR3 is CASSLNPAGFSTDTQYF. As DNA, the CDR3 is TGTGCCAGCAGCTTAAATCCAGCGGGATTTAGCACAGATACGCAGTATTTT.

The table lists this clone with a few counts. The J gene is TRBJ1-6, the V gene TRBV6-2 or TRBV6-3; D is undetermined. The CDR3 consists of 13 residues. V was shortened by 5 bases and J by 8 bases, with 10 bases between the two germline ends. Looked up from germline, CDR1 is MNHEY and CDR2 is SVGEGT. CDR3 in DNA: TGTGCCAGCAGTACCCGCACGGATTCACCCCTCCACTTT. Its translation: CASSTRTDSPLHF.

The chain uses TRBV12-3 or TRBV12-4 and TRBJ1-2, with D hard to call. This CDR3 spans 13 amino acids. Trimming shortened V by 5 bases and J by 2 bases, and 9 bases separated the two germline ends. The CDR3 loop is CASSARENYGYTF. The CDR3 DNA follows: TGTGCCAGCAGTGCCCGGGAGAACTATGGCTACACCTTC.

The chain couples TRBV11-3 to TRBJ2-1; D might be TRBD2 (6 bases). The CDR3 is 12 amino acids. Germline-derived CDR1 and CDR2 are SGHNT and YENEEA. V was pared by 5 bases and J by 8 bases, with 10 bases between. The CDR3 spells CASSTSSYEQFF. The CDR3 DNA reads as TGTGCCAGCAGCACTAGCAGCTATGAGCAGTTCTTC. Full variable domain (remainder filled in from reference TRBV11-3 and TRBJ2-1): EAGVVQSPRYKIIEKKQPVAFWCNPISGHNTLYWYLQNLGQGPELLIRYENEEAVDDSQLPKDRFSAERLKGVDSTLKIQPAELGDSAVYLCASSTSSYEQFFGPGTRLTVL.

This rearrangement joins TRBV2 to TRBJ1-1; possible D gene TRBD1, 6 bases. CDR1 and CDR2 from the germline V gene are SNHLY and FYNNEI. V was shortened by 6 bases and J by 0 bases, with 14 bases between the two germline ends. The CDR3 length is 15 residues. The CDR3: CASRAVGGLNTEAFF. Here the CDR3 DNA reads TGTGCCAGCAGGGCTGTTGGGGGCCTGAACACTGAAGCTTTCTTT. The full variable domain, rest sourced from reference TRBV2 and TRBJ1-1, is EPEVTQTPSHQVTQMGQEVILRCVPISNHLYFYWYRQILGQKVEFLVSFYNNEISEKSEIFDDQFSVERPDGSNFTLKIRSTKLEDSAMYFCASRAVGGLNTEAFFGQGTRLTVV.

This chain links TRBV12-3 or TRBV12-4 with TRBJ2-7, with D possibly matching TRBD2 (7 bases). V was trimmed by 6 bases and J by 3 bases, leaving 12 bases between them. The CDR3 has 13 residues. The CDR3 here is CASRRGGGYEQYF. The DNA of the CDR3 is TGTGCCAGCAGACGGGGAGGGGGCTACGAGCAGTACTTC.

The chain couples TRBV10-3 to TRBJ2-1, with 13 bases lining up with TRBD2. The CDR3 is 19 amino acids. CDR1 is ENHRY, CDR2 SYGVKD, per germline. V trimming: 4 bases; J trimming: 1 base; junction bases outside the gene matches: 10. The DNA for the CDR3 is TGTGCCATCAGTGGTGTACTAGCGGGGGGGCAAAGGTCCTACAATGAGCAGTTCTTC. It is translated as CAISGVLAGGQRSYNEQFF.

The genes are TRBV19 and TRBJ2-3, with 11 bases that match TRBD2. The CDR3 contains 16 residues. Germline V gene lookup returns CDR1 LNHDA and CDR2 SQIVND (reference sequence). After removal of 6 bases from V and 0 bases from J, the junction contained 5 bases not matched to a gene. CDR3 amino acids: CASSGTSGASTDTQYF. Written as DNA, the CDR3 is TGTGCCAGTAGCGGGACTAGCGGAGCTAGCACAGATACGCAGTATTTT.

The chain joins TRBV5-6 to TRBJ2-1, with no clear D. Trimming left V 0 bases short and J 6 bases short, with 7 bases between. The CDR3 extends over 13 amino acids. Germline V gene data show CDR1 as SGHDT and CDR2 as YYEEEE. The CDR3 DNA follows: TGTGCCAGCAGCTTGGCATACGGCAATGAGCAGTTCTTC. This translates into CASSLAYGNEQFF. The full variable domain, in which reference TRBV5-6 and TRBJ2-1 provide the parts outside the CDR3, is DAGVTQSPTHLIKTRGQQVTLRCSPKSGHDTVSWYQQALGQGPQFIFQYYEEEERQRGNFPDRFSGHQFPNYSSELNVNALLLGDSALYLCASSLAYGNEQFFGPGTRLTVL.

This chain connects TRBV4-3 to TRBJ1-6; 8 nucleotides align to TRBD1. The junction had 8 bases not matched to a gene; V was cut back by 4 bases and J by 9 bases. CDR3 size: 15 residues. Germline CDR1 LGHNA, CDR2 YSLEER. CDR3 in amino acids: CASSLQQGGISPLHF. CDR3 coding DNA: TGCGCCAGCAGCCTACAACAGGGGGGAATTTCACCCCTCCACTTT.

This sequence joins TRBV9 and TRBJ2-2; weak D call: TRBD2 (7 bases). Deletions cut 0 bases from V and 2 bases from J, with 14 bases between. The CDR3 runs to 17 residues. The V gene's germline CDR1 is SGDLS and CDR2 YYNGEE. The DNA for the CDR3 is TGTGCCAGCAGCGTAGGGGGGCTAGCGGTAAACACCGGGGAGCTGTTTTTT. It is translated as CASSVGGLAVNTGELFF.